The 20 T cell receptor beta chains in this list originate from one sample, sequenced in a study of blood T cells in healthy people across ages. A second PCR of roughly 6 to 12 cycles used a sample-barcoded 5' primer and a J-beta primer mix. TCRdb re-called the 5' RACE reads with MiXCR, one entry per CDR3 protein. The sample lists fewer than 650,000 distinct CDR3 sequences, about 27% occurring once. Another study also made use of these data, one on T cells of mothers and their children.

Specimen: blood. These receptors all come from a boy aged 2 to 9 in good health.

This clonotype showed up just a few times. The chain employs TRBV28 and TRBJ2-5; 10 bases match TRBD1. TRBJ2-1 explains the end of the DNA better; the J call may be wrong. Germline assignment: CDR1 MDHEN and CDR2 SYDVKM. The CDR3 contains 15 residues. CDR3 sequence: CASSFRGTGAHEQFF. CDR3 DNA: TGTGCCAGCAGTTTCCGCGGGACAGGGGCTCATGAGCAGTTCTTC.

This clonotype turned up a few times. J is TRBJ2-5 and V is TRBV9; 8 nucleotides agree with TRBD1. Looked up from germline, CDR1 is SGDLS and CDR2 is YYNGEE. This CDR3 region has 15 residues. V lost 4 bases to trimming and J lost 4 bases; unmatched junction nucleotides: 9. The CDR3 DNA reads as TGTGCCAGCAGCCAACTGACAGGGGTGGGAGAGACCCAGTACTTC. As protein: CASSQLTGVGETQYF.

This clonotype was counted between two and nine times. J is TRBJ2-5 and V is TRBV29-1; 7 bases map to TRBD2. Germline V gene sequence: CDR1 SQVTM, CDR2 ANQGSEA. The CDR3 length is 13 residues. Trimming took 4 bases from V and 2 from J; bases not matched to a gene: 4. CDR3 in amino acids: CSVAKRGQETQYF. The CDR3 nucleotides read TGCAGCGTTGCCAAGCGGGGACAAGAGACCCAGTACTTC.

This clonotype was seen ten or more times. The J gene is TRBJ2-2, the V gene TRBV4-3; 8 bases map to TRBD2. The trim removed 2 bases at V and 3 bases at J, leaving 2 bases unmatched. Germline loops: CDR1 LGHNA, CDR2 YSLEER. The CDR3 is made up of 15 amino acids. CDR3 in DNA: TGCGCCAGCAGCCAACAACTAGCGGACACCGGGGAGCTGTTTTTT. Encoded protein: CASSQQLADTGELFF.

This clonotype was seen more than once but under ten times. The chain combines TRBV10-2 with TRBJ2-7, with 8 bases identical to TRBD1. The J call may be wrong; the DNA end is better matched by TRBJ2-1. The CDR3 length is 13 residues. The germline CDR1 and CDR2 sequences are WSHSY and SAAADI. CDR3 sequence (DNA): TGCGCCAGCAGGCGACAGGGGAGGAATGAGCAGTTCTTC. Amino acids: CASRRQGRNEQFF.

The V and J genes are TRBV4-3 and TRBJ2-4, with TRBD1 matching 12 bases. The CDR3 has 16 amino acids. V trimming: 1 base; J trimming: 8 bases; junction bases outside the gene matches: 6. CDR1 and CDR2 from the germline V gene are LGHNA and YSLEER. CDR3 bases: TGCGCCAGCAGCCAAGTGGGGACAGGGGGCCGAGACATTCAGTACTTC. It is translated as CASSQVGTGGRDIQYF.

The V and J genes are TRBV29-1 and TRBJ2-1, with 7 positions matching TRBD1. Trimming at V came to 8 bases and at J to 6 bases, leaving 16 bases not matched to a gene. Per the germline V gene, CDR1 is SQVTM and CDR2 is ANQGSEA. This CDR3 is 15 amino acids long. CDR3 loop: CSFTGTDKGFNEQFF. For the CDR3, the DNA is TGCAGCTTTACCGGGACAGATAAAGGTTTCAATGAGCAGTTCTTC.

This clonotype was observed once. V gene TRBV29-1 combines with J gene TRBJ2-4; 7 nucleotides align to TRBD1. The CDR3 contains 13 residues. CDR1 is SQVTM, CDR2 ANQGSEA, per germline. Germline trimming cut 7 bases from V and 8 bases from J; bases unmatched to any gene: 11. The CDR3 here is CSAVAQGVDIQYF. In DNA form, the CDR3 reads TGCAGCGCCGTCGCCCAGGGGGTCGACATTCAGTACTTC.

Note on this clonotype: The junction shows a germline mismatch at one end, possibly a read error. The CDR3 protein is CASSYRRGSYNSSLHF. In DNA form, the CDR3 reads TGTGCCAGCAGTTACCGCCGGGGGTCCTATAATTCATCCCTCCACTTT. The chain carries TRBV6-5 and TRBJ1-6, with D maybe TRBD1 (5 bases). CDR3 length equals 16 residues. Germline V gene data show CDR1 as MNHEY and CDR2 as SVGAGI.

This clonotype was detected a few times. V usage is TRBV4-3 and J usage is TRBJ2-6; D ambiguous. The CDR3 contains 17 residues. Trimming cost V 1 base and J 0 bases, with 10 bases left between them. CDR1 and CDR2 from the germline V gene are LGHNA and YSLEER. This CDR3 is CASSQGALPSGANVLTF. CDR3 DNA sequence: TGCGCCAGCAGCCAAGGGGCCCTACCCTCTGGGGCCAACGTCCTGACTTTC.

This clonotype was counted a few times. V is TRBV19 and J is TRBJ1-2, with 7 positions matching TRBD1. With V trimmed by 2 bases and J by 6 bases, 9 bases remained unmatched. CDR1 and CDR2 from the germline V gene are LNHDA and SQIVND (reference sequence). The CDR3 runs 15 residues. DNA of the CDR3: TGTGCCAGTAGTATAATTCCGACAGGGATTAATGGCTACACCTTC. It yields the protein CASSIIPTGINGYTF.

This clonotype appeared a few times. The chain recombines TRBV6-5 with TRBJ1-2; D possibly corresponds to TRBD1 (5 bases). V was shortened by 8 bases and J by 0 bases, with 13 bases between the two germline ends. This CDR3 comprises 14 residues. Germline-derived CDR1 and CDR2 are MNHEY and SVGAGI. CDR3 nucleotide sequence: TGTGCCAGCGGGGCAGGGATTGCTAACTATGGCTACACCTTC. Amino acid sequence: CASGAGIANYGYTF.

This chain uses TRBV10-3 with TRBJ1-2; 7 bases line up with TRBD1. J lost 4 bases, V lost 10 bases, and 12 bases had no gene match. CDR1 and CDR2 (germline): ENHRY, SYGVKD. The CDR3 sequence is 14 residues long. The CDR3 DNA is TGTGCCACCGGGAGGGACAGCTCGATCTATGGCTACACCTTC. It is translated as CATGRDSSIYGYTF.

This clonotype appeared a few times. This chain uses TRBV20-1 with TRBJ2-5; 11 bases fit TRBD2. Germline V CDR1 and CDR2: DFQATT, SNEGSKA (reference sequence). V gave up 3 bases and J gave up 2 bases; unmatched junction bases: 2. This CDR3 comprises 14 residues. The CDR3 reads CSASSGRAQETQYF. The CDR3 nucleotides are TGCAGTGCTAGTAGCGGGAGGGCTCAAGAGACCCAGTACTTC.

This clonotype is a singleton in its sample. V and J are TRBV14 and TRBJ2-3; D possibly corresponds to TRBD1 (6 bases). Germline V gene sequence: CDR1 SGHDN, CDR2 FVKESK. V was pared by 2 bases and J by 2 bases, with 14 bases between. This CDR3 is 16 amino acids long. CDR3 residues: CASSQPDRSPTDTQYF. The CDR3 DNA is TGTGCCAGCAGCCAACCGGACAGATCTCCCACAGATACGCAGTATTTT.

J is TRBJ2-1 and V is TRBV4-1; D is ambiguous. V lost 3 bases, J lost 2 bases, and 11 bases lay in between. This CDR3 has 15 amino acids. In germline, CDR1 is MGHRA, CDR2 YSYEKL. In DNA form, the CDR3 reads TGCGCCAGCAGCCACGAGATCCCCACCTACAATGAGCAGTTCTTC. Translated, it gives CASSHEIPTYNEQFF.

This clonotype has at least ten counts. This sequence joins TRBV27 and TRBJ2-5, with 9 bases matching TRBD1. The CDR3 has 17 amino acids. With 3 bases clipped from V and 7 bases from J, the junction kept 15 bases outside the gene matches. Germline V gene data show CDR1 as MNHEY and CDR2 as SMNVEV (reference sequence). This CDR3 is CASSFVGTGSSVATQYF. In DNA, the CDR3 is TGTGCCAGCAGTTTTGTGGGGACAGGGTCATCGGTTGCGACCCAGTACTTC.

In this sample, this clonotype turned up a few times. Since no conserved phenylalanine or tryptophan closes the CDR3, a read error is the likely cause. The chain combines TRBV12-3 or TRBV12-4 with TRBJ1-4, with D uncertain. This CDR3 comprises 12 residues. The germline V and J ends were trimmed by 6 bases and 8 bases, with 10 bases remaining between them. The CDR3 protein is CASSSNREKLFS. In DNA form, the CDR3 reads TGTGCCAGCAGCTCTAATAGGGAAAAACTGTTTTCT.

This CDR3 reads CSVEEGDRQETQYF. As DNA, the CDR3 is TGCAGCGTTGAAGAGGGGGACAGGCAAGAGACCCAGTACTTC. The chain carries TRBV29-1 and TRBJ2-5, with 8 nucleotides matching TRBD1. The CDR3 runs to 14 residues. Germline V gene sequence: CDR1 SQVTM, CDR2 ANQGSEA. J gave up 2 bases and V 0 bases, and 2 bases lay outside the gene matches.

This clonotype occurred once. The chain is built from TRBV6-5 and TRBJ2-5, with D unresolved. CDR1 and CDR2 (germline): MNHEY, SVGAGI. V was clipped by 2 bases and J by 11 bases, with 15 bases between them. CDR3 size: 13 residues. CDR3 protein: CASSYDITSRQYF. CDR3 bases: TGTGCCAGCAGTTACGACATTACGTCAAGGCAGTACTTC.